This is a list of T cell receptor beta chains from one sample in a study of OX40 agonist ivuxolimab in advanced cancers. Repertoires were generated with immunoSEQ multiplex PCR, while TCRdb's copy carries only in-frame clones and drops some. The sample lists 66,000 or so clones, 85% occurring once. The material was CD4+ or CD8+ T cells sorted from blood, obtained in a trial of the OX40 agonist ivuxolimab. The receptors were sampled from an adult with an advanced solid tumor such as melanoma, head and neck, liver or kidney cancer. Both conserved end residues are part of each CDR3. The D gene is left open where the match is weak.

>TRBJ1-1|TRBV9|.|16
CASSVGGSDINTEAFF
TGTGCCAGCAGCGTAGGAGGGTCGGATATCAACACTGAAGCTTTCTTT
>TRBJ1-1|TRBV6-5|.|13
CASSYSGEPKAFF
TGTGCCAGCAGTTACTCAGGCGAGCCCAAAGCTTTCTTT
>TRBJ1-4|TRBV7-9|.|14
CASSGSAINEKLFF
TGTGCCAGCAGCGGCAGCGCGATAAATGAAAAACTGTTTTTT
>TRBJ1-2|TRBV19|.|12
CASSRDFYGYTF
TGTGCCAGTAGTAGGGACTTCTATGGCTACACCTTC
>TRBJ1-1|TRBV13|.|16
CASSLPHGGLNTEAFF
TGTGCCAGCAGCCTTCCCCACGGGGGACTGAACACTGAAGCTTTCTTT
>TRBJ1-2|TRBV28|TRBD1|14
CASKGTGGNYGYTF
TGTGCCAGCAAGGGGACAGGGGGAAACTATGGCTACACCTTC
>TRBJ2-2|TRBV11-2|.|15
CASSPLGHNTGELFF
TGTGCCAGCAGCCCCCTAGGACACAACACCGGGGAGCTGTTTTTT
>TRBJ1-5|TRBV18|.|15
CASSALGLSEQPQHF
TGTGCCAGCTCAGCCCTGGGACTGTCGGAGCAGCCCCAGCATTTT
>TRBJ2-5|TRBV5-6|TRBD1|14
CASRFTGGAETQYF
TGTGCCAGCAGGTTCACAGGGGGCGCGGAGACCCAGTACTTC
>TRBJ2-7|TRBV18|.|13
CASSPEGGREQYF
TGTGCCAGCTCACCAGAGGGGGGGCGCGAGCAGTACTTC
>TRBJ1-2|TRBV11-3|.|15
CASSLGGGRADGYTF
TGTGCCAGCAGCCTTGGTGGAGGCCGAGCGGATGGCTACACCTTC
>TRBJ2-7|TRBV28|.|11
CASSDSYEQYF
TGTGCCAGCAGTGACTCCTACGAGCAGTACTTC
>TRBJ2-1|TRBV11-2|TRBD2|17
CASSYRTGGASYNEQFF
TGTGCCAGCAGCTATCGGACGGGGGGTGCCTCTTACAATGAGCAGTTCTTC
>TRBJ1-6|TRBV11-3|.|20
CASSRKYIPVHGSYNSPLHF
TGTGCCAGCAGCCGAAAGTATATACCGGTACATGGCTCCTATAATTCACCCCTCCACTTT
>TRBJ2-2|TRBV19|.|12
CASSIVAGELFF
TGTGCCAGTAGTATTGTGGCCGGGGAGCTGTTTTTT
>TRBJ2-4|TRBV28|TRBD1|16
CASSWDRGIAKNIQYF
TGTGCCAGCAGTTGGGACAGGGGAATAGCCAAAAACATTCAGTACTTC
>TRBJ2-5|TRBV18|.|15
CASSQRRDSRQTQYF
TGTGCCAGCTCACAAAGGCGGGACTCCCGTCAGACCCAGTACTTC
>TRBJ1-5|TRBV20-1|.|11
CSVEKDKSQHF
TGCAGTGTTGAAAAAGACAAGTCCCAGCATTTT